This is a list of T cell receptor beta chains from one sample in a study of neurological immune-mediated disorders. TCRdb re-called the 5' RACE reads through MiXCR, storing one row per CDR3 protein. This sample has about 50,000 distinct CDR3 sequences; 10% occur once, and the top ten carry about 5.2%. Sequencing used PBMCs. These TCRs come from a man aged 70 or older with HTLV-1-associated myelopathy (HAM/TSP). Each CDR3 is given without its conserved first and last residue.

>TRBV7-2|TRBJ2-5
ASSRSGDRDGTQY
>TRBV10-3|TRBJ2-7
AISERGEGPNEQY
>TRBV5-5|TRBJ1-4
ASSLTREKLF
>TRBV7-9|TRBJ2-2
ASSKRGLADTGELF
>TRBV12-3/TRBV12-4|TRBJ2-3
ASSPGLAATDTQY
>TRBV12-3/TRBV12-4|TRBJ1-1
ASILDSQPAEAF
>TRBV7-2|TRBJ2-7
ASSVRDRSSYEQY
>TRBV5-5|TRBJ2-3
ASSPLAGMRADTQY
>TRBV6-5|TRBJ2-5
ASSSTARVGRETQY
>TRBV5-5|TRBJ1-1
ASSLVDNTEAF